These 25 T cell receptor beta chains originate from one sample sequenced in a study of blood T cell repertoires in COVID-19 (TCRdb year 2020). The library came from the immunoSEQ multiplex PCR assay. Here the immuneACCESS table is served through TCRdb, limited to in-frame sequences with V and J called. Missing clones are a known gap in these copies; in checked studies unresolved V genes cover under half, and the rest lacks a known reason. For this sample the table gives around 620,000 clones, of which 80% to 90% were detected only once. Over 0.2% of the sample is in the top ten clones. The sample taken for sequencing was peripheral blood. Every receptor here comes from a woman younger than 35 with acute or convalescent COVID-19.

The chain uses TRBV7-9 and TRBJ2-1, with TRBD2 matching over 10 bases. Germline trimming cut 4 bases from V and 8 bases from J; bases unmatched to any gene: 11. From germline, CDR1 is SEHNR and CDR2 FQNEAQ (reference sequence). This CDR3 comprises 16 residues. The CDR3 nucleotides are TGTGCCAGCAGCTACCGAAGCGGGGGGGCGAGAGATGAGCAGTTCTTC. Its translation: CASSYRSGGARDEQFF.

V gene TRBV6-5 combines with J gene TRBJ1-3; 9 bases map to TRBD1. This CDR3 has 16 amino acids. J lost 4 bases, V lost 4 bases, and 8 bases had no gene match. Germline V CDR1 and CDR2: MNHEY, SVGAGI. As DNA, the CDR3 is TGTGCCAGCAGTTCACAGGGGGCGGCTCAAGGAAACACCATATATTTT. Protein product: CASSSQGAAQGNTIYF.

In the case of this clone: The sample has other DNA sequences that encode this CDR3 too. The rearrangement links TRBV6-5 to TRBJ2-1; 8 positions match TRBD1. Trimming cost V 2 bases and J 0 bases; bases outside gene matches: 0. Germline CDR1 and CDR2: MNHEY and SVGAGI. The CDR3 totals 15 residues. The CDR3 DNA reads TGTGCCAGCAGTTACACAGGGGGCTCCTACAATGAGCAGTTCTTC. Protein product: CASSYTGGSYNEQFF.

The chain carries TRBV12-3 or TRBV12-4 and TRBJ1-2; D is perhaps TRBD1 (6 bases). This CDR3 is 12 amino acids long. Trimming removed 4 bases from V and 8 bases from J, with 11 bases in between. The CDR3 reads CASSSGTQGYTF. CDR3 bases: TGTGCCAGCAGTTCCGGGACACAGGGCTACACCTTC.

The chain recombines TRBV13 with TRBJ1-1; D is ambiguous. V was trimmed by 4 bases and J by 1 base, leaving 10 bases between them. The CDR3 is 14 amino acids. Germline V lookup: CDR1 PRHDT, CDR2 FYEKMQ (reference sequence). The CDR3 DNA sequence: TGTGCCAGCAGCTCTTACACAGAGAACACTGAAGCTTTCTTT. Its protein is CASSSYTENTEAFF.

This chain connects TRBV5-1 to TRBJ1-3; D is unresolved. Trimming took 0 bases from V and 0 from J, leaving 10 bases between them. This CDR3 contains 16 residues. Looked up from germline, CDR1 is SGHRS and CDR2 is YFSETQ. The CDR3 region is CASSLAAGPSGNTIYF. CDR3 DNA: TGCGCCAGCAGCTTGGCGGCAGGCCCCTCTGGAAACACCATATATTTT.

The CDR3 is CAISESGTSGYEQYF. The CDR3 DNA reads as TGTGCCATCAGTGAGTCCGGGACTAGCGGCTACGAGCAGTACTTC. V and J are TRBV10-3 and TRBJ2-7; 11 nucleotides agree with TRBD2. CDR3 length: 15 residues. Per germline, CDR1 ENHRY and CDR2 SYGVKD. The trim removed 0 bases at V and 3 bases at J, leaving 1 base unmatched.

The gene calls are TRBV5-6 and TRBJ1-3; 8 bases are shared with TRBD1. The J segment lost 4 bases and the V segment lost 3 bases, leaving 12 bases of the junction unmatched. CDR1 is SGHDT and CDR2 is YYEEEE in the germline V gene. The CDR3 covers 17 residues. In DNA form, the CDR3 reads TGTGCCAGCAGCTGGACAGGGTTGACTGACGAGGGAAACACCATATATTTT. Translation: CASSWTGLTDEGNTIYF.

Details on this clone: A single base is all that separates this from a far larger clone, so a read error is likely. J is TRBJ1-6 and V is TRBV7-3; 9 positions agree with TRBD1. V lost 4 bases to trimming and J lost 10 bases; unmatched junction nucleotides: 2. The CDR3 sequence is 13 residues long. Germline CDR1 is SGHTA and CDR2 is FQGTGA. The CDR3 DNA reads TGTGCCAGCAGCTGGGACAGGGAATCACCCCTCCACTTT. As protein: CASSWDRESPLHF. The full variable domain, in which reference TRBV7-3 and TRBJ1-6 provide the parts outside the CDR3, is GAGVSQTPSNKVTEKGKYVELRCDPISGHTALYWYRQSLGQGPEFLIYFQGTGAADDSGLPNDRFFAVRPEGSVSTLKIQRTERGDSAVYLCASSWDRESPLHFGNGTRLTVT.

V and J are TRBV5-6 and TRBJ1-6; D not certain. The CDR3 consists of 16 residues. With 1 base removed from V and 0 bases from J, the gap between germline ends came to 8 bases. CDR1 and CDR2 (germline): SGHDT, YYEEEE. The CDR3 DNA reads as TGTGCCAGCAGCTTGTACGTCAGCTCCTATAATTCACCCCTCCACTTT. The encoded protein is CASSLYVSSYNSPLHF.

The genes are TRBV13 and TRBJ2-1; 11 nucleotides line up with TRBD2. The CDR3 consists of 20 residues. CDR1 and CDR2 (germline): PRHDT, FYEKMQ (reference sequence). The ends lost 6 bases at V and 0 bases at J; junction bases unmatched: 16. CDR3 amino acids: CASSDRGLAGPTGSYNEQFF. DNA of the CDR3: TGTGCCAGCAGTGATCGTGGACTAGCGGGCCCGACTGGCTCCTACAATGAGCAGTTCTTC.

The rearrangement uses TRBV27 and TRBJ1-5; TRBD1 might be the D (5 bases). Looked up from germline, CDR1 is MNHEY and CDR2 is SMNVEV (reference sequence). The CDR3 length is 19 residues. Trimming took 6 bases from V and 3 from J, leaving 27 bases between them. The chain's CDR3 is CASSPRPSGWGLSNQPQHF. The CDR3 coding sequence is TGTGCCAGCAGCCCCCGTCCTAGTGGTTGGGGACTTTCCAATCAGCCCCAGCATTTT.

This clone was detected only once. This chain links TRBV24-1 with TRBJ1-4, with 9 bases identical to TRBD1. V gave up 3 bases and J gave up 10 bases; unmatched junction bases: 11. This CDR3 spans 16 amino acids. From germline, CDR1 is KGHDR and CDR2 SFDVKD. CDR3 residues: CATSDGGTGNIGKLFF. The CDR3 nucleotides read TGTGCCACCAGTGATGGGGGGACAGGGAATATCGGAAAACTGTTTTTT.

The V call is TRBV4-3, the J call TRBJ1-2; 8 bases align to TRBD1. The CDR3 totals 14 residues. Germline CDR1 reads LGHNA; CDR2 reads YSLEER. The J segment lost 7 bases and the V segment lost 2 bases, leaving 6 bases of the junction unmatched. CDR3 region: CASSQPDREGGYTF. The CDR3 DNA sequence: TGCGCCAGCAGCCAACCGGACAGGGAGGGTGGCTACACCTTC.

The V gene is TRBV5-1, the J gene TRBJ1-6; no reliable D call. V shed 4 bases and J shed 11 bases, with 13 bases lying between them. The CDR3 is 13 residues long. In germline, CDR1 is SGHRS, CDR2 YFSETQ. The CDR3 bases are TGCGCCAGCAGCCCCGCCGGTGGGCCACCCCTCCACTTT. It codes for CASSPAGGPPLHF. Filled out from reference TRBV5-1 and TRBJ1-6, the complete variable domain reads KAGVTQTPRYLIKTRGQQVTLSCSPISGHRSVSWYQQTPGQGLQFLFEYFSETQRNKGNFPGRFSGRQFSNSRSEMNVSTLELGDSALYLCASSPAGGPPLHFGNGTRLTVT.

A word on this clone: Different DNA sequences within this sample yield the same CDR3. The CDR3 spells CASSPGQGTDTQYF. The CDR3 DNA sequence: TGTGCCAGCAGCCCAGGACAGGGGACAGATACGCAGTATTTT. The chain joins TRBV7-2 to TRBJ2-3; the match to TRBD1 covers 9 bases. Germline V CDR1 and CDR2: SGHTA, FQGNSA. V gave up 5 bases and J gave up 3 bases; unmatched junction bases: 3. This CDR3 is built from 14 residues.

The CDR3 reads CASSHPTSSGGADTQYF. The CDR3 DNA sequence: TGCGCCAGCAGCCACCCAACCTCTAGCGGGGGGGCGGATACGCAGTATTTT. The chain links TRBV4-3 to TRBJ2-3; 12 nucleotides agree with TRBD2. CDR3 length: 17 amino acids. Germline values: CDR1 LGHNA, CDR2 YSLEER. Trimming at V came to 3 bases and at J to 6 bases, leaving 10 bases not matched to a gene.

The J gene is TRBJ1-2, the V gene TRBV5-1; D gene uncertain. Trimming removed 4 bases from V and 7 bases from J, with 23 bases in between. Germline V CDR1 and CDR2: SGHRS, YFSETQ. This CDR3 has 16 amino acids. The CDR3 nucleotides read TGCGCCAGCAGCCCTAAAACAACGACCGCAGGCCCTGGCTACACCTTC. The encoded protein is CASSPKTTTAGPGYTF.

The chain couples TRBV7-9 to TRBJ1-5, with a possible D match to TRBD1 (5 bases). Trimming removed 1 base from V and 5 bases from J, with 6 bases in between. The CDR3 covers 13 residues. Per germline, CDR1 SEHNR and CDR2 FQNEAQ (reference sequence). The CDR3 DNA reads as TGTGCCAGCAGCTTAGGGGGGGATCAGCCCCAGCATTTT. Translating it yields CASSLGGDQPQHF.

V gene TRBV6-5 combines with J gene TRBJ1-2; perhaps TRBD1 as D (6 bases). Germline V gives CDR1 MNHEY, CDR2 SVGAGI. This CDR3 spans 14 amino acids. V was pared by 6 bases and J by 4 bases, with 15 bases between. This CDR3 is CASRSQGNFYGYTF. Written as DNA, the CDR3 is TGTGCCAGCAGAAGTCAGGGGAACTTCTATGGCTACACCTTC.

The CDR3 sequence: CASSWLQGGTGELFF. CDR3 sequence (DNA): TGTGCCAGTAGTTGGTTGCAGGGAGGGACCGGGGAGCTGTTTTTT. This chain connects TRBV19 to TRBJ2-2; 7 bases fit TRBD2. This CDR3 comprises 15 residues. The germline V gene has CDR1 LNHDA and CDR2 SQIVND (reference sequence). Trimming took 5 bases from V and 5 from J; bases not matched to a gene: 8.

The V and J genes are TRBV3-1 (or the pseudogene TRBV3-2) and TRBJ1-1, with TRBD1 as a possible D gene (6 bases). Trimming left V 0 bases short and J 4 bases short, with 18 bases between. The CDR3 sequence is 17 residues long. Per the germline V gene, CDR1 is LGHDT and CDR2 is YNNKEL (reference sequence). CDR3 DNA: TGTGCCAGCAGCCAAGATCTCAATGGACAGTTAGGCACTGAAGCTTTCTTT. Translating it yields CASSQDLNGQLGTEAFF.

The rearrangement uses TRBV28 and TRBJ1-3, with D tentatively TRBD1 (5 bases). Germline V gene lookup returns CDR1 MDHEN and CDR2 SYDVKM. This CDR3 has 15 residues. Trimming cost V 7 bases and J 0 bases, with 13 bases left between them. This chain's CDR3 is CASKPRGHSGNTIYF. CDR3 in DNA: TGTGCCAGCAAACCCCGCGGACACTCTGGAAACACCATATATTTT.

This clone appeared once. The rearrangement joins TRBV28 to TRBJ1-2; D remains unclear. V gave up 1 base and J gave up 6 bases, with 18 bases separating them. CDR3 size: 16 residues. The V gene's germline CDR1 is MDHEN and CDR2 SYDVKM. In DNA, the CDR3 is TGTGCCAGCAGTTTATTTACCCACCAAGACTCCCATGGCTACACCTTC. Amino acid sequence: CASSLFTHQDSHGYTF.

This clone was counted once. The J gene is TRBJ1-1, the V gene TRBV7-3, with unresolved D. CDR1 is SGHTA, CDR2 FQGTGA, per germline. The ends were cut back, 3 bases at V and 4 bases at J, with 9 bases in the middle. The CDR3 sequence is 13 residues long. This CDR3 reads CASSLGPATEAFF. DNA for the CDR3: TGTGCCAGCAGCTTGGGCCCGGCCACTGAAGCTTTCTTT.